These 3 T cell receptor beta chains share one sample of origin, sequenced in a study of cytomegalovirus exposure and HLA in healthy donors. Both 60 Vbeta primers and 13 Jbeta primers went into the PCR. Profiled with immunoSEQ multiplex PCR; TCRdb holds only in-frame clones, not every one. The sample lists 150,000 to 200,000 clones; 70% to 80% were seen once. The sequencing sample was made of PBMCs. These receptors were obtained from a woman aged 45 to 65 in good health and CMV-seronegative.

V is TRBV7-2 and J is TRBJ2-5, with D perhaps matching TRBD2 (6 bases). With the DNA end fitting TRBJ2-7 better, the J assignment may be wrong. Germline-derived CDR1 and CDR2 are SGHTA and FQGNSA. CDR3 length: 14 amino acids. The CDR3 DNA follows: TGTGCCAGCAGCTTTAAGGGACTGACCTACGAGCAGTACTTC. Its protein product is CASSFKGLTYEQYF.

This CDR3 reads CASSVGGSGANVLTF. In DNA, the CDR3 is TGTGCCAGCAGCGTGGGGGGGTCTGGGGCCAACGTCCTGACTTTC. The V gene is TRBV9, the J gene TRBJ2-6; 7 bases match TRBD2. V gave up 2 bases and J gave up 1 base; unmatched junction bases: 0. The length of the CDR3 is 15 residues. The germline V gene has CDR1 SGDLS and CDR2 YYNGEE. The entire variable domain, with the rest obtained from reference TRBV9 and TRBJ2-6, is as follows: DSGVTQTPKHLITATGQRVTLRCSPRSGDLSVYWYQQSLDQGLQFLIQYYNGEERAKGNILERFSAQQFPDLHSELNLSSLELGDSALYFCASSVGGSGANVLTFGAGSRLTVL.

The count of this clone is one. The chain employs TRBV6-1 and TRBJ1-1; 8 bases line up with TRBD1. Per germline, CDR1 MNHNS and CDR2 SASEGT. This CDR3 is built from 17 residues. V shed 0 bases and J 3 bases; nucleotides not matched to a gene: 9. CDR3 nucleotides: TGTGCCAGCAGTGAAGCGGGGCAGGGGGCCCGCTACACTGAAGCTTTCTTT. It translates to CASSEAGQGARYTEAFF.